This T cell receptor beta chain was profiled in a study of T cell responses to AZD1222 COVID-19 vaccine. CDR3 size: 16 residues. Between the trimmed V and J ends, which lost 2 bases and 3 bases, there was a span of 14 bases. Germline V gene lookup returns CDR1 MNHEY and CDR2 SMNVEV (reference sequence). This clone has a single count. Clones were sequenced by immunoSEQ multiplex PCR, and TCRdb holds only the in-frame ones, with some missing. The data show roughly 130,000 clones, with 88% seen just once and 18% held by the top ten. The sequences come from peripheral blood, collected on day 0 of MenACWY control vaccination. The chain is built from TRBV27 and TRBJ1-5; maybe TRBD1 (5 bases). This TCR was recovered from an adult in good health. The CDR3 here is CASSLRGQADNQPQHF. The CDR3 DNA is TGTGCCAGCAGTTTAAGGGGCCAGGCCGACAATCAGCCCCAGCATTTT.